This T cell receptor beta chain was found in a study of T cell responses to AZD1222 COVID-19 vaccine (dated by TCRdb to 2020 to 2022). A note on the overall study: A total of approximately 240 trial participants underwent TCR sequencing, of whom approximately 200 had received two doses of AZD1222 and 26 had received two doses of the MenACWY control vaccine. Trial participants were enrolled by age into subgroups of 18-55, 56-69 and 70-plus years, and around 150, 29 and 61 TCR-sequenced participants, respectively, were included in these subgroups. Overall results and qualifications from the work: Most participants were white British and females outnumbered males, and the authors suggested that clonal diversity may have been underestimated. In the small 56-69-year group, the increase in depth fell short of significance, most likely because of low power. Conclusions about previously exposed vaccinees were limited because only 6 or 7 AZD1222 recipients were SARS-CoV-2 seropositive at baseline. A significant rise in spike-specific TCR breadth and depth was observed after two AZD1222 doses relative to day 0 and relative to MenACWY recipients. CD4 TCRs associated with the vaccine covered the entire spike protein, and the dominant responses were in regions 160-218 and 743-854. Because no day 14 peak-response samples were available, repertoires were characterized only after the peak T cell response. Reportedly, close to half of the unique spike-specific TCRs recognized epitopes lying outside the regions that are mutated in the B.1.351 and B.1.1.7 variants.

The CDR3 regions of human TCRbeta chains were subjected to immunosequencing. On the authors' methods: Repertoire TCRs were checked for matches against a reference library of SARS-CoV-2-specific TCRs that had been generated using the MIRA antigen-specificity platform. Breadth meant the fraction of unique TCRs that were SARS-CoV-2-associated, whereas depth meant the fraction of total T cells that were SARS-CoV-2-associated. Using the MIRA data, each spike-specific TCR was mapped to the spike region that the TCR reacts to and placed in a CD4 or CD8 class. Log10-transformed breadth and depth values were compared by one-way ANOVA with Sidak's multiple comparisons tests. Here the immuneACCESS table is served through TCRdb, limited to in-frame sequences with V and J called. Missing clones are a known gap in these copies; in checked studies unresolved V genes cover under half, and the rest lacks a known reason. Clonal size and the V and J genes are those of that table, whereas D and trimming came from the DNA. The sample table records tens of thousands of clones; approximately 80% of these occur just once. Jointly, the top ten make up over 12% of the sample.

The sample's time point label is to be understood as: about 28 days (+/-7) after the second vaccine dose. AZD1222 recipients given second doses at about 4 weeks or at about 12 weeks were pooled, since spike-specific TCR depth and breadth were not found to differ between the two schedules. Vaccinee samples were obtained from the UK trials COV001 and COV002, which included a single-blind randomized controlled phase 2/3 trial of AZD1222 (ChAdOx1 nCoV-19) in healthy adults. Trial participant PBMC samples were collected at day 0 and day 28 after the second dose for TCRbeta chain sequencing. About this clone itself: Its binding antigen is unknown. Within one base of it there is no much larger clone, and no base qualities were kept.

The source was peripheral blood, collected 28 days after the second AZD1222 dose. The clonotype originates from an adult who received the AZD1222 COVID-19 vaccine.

The CDR3 here reads CASSLTETQYF. The DNA is as follows: TGTGCCAGCAGCTTAACGGAGACCCAGTACTTC. The chain links TRBV7-2 with TRBJ2-5; no D gene call is confident. Cut back by 2 bases and 5 bases, the V and J ends lie 3 bases apart. The CDR1 and CDR2 encoded by the germline V gene are SGHTA and FQGNSA. The CDR3 contains 11 residues, cysteine and phenylalanine counted. Only CDR3 DNA is held: 33 bases, read in frame from base 1.